The next 10 T cell receptor beta chains were all read from a single sample in a study of cytomegalovirus exposure and HLA in healthy donors (dated by TCRdb to 2015 to 2018). Libraries came from the immunoSEQ multiplex PCR assay. The multiplex PCR relied on a mix of 60 forward primers for TCR Vbeta segments and 13 reverse primers for TCR Jbeta segments. The table was pulled from immuneACCESS by TCRdb, which kept in-frame rearrangements only. Such tables lose some clones; where checked, under half of the loss comes from unresolved V genes, and the rest has no known cause. In all, the sample holds about 180,000 clones, and 70% to 90% of those were seen once. The ten largest clones take up approximately 2% of the sample. The specimen was PBMCs. All receptors derive from a woman in her twenties or thirties in good health and CMV-seronegative.

The chain couples TRBV6-1 to TRBJ2-5; D gene unclear. Germline-derived CDR1 and CDR2 are MNHNS and SASEGT. V was shortened by 2 bases and J by 4 bases, with 5 bases between the two germline ends. CDR3 length: 12 amino acids. This CDR3 reads CASSESGETQYF. The CDR3 DNA is TGTGCCAGCAGTGAATCGGGAGAGACCCAGTACTTC.

The chain combines TRBV19 with TRBJ2-5, with 13 bases matching TRBD2. The CDR3 has 15 amino acids. CDR1 and CDR2 (germline): LNHDA, SQIVND (reference sequence). J lost 5 bases, V lost 6 bases, and 6 bases had no gene match. The CDR3 spells CASSRTSGGYETQYF. DNA of the CDR3: TGTGCCAGTAGCCGGACTAGCGGGGGCTATGAGACCCAGTACTTC.

J is TRBJ2-2 and V is TRBV28; 7 nucleotides align to TRBD1. The CDR3 contains 15 residues. Germline loops: CDR1 MDHEN, CDR2 SYDVKM. After removal of 2 bases from V and 3 bases from J, the junction contained 3 bases not matched to a gene. CDR3: CASSLGDRDTGELFF. Here the CDR3 DNA reads TGTGCCAGCAGTTTAGGGGACAGAGACACCGGGGAGCTGTTTTTT.

V gene TRBV21-1 combines with J gene TRBJ2-5; the tabulated D call, TRBD1, remains unverified against the DNA. Gene TRBJ2-7 matches the end of the DNA better, so the J call may be wrong. TRBV21-1 is a pseudogene. This CDR3 is 15 amino acids long. The CDR3 DNA reads TGTGCCAGCAGCAAAGTGACAGGAAAAGCCTACGAGCAGTACTTC. It yields the protein CASSKVTGKAYEQYF.

V is TRBV5-1 and J is TRBJ1-4; weak D call: TRBD1 (6 bases). The CDR3 has 17 residues. CDR1 and CDR2 from the germline V gene are SGHRS and YFSETQ. V lost 0 bases, J lost 4 bases, and 16 bases lay in between. The CDR3, as DNA: TGCGCCAGCAGCTTGGCCCATGGGGGCGCACTTAATGAAAAACTGTTTTTT. This codes for CASSLAHGGALNEKLFF. Using reference TRBV5-1 and TRBJ1-4 for the parts outside the CDR3, the full variable domain is KAGVTQTPRYLIKTRGQQVTLSCSPISGHRSVSWYQQTPGQGLQFLFEYFSETQRNKGNFPGRFSGRQFSNSRSEMNVSTLELGDSALYLCASSLAHGGALNEKLFFGSGTQLSVL.

The V call is TRBV9, the J call TRBJ2-2; 10 bases are shared with TRBD2. CDR1 is SGDLS, CDR2 YYNGEE, per germline. The V gene end was trimmed by 0 bases and the J gene end by 6 bases; junction bases not matched to a gene: 5. The CDR3 has 16 residues. The CDR3 coding sequence is TGTGCCAGCAGCGTAGTAGCGGGGGGTGTAGCCGGGGAGCTGTTTTTT. This gives the protein CASSVVAGGVAGELFF.

The CDR3 DNA follows: TGTGCCAGCAGCCTCGCGGGGGGCAATTCACCCCTCCACTTT. Translating it yields CASSLAGGNSPLHF. The gene calls are TRBV27 and TRBJ1-6, with a tentative D call TRBD1 (6 bases). CDR1 is MNHEY, CDR2 SMNVEV, per germline (reference sequence). CDR3 length: 14 amino acids. Trimming took 6 bases from V and 7 from J, leaving 13 bases between them.

The CDR3, as DNA: TGTGCCAGCAGGGGGCAGGGTAATCAGCCCCAGCATTTT. Protein product: CASRGQGNQPQHF. The chain links TRBV6-1 to TRBJ1-5, with D possibly being TRBD1 (5 bases). This CDR3 is built from 13 residues. Germline CDR1 is MNHNS and CDR2 is SASEGT. The V and J ends lost 6 bases and 4 bases respectively, with 10 bases between them.

The rearrangement joins TRBV7-8 to TRBJ1-2; D is undetermined. The V end lost 1 base, the J end lost 4 bases, and 10 bases lay between the germline ends. The length of the CDR3 is 14 residues. Germline values: CDR1 SGHVS, CDR2 FQNEAQ. The DNA for the CDR3 is TGTGCCAGCAGCTTAGATTCGGGAGGCTATGGCTACACCTTC. Translating it yields CASSLDSGGYGYTF. The variable domain in full, completed from reference TRBV7-8 and TRBJ1-2, reads GAGVSQSPRYKVAKRGQDVALRCDPISGHVSLFWYQQALGQGPEFLTYFQNEAQLDKSGLPSDRFFAERPEGSVSTLKIQRTQQEDSAVYLCASSLDSGGYGYTFGSGTRLTVV.

V usage is TRBV19 and J usage is TRBJ2-2; D gene ambiguous. This CDR3 has 15 residues. CDR1 is LNHDA and CDR2 is SQIVND in the germline V gene (reference sequence). V lost 11 bases to trimming and J lost 3 bases, with 19 bases between them. The CDR3 sequence: CASATVLGYTGELFF. Here the CDR3 DNA reads TGTGCCTCCGCTACTGTCCTAGGTTACACCGGGGAGCTGTTTTTT.